This T cell receptor (beta chain) was identified in a study of T cell responses to AZD1222 COVID-19 vaccine. Points on this clone: Its antigen is not known.

The V and J ends lost 6 bases and 9 bases, in that order; junction bases with no gene match: 8. The CDR3 sequence is 14 residues long. Germline-derived CDR1 and CDR2 are LGHNT and FRNRAP. TCRdb's table, derived via immunoSEQ multiplex PCR, lists solely in-frame clones and lacks some. The sample yields just under 150,000 clones, about 82% seen once. Study-wide results and limits: The repertoires were collected only after the peak T cell response. The donors showed a predominance of white British ancestry and of females, with possible underestimation of clonal diversity. Unmutated variant regions are reportedly targeted by nearly half of spike-specific TCRs. It was only a handful of AZD1222 recipients who were seropositive at baseline.

This chain uses TRBV12-5 with TRBJ1-6; TRBD1 matches at 7 bases. The receptor's source is an adult who received the AZD1222 COVID-19 vaccine. The sample in question was peripheral blood, obtained 28 days after the second AZD1222 dose. The CDR3 nucleotides are TGTGCTAGTGGCCCCGGACAGGTGGGTTCACCCCTCCACTTT. Amino acid sequence: CASGPGQVGSPLHF.